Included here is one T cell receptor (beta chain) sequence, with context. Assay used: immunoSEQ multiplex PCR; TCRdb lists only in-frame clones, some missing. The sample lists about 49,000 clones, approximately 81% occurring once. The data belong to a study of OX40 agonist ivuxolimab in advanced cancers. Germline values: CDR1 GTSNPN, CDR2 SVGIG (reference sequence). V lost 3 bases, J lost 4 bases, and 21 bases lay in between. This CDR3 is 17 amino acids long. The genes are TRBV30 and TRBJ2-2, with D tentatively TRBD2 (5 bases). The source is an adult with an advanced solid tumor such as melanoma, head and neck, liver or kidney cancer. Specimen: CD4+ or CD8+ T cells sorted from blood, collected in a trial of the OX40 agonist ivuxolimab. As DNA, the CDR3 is TGTGCCTGGAGCCTCAATCCGACGGGGTATGGCACCGGGGAGCTGTTTTTT. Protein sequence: CAWSLNPTGYGTGELFF.